This T cell receptor beta chain was captured in a study of shared clonotypes between healthy human individuals. Between the trimmed V and J ends, which lost 10 bases and 4 bases, there was a span of 15 bases. The CDR3 spans 13 residues. Germline assignment: CDR1 SGHRS and CDR2 YFSETQ. Deep-level assay runs were performed. The data were produced by immunoSEQ multiplex PCR, yet TCRdb's version contains in-frame clones alone and is incomplete. Of 2,500,000 or so clones listed, over 85% are singletons. CD4+ cells yielded CD45RA+ naive and CD45RA-negative memory subsets. The chain employs TRBV5-1 and TRBJ1-3; no firm D call. This sequence originates from a man aged 18 to 30 in good health. Some clones in this sample may be carry-over from other donors' samples. Sequenced input: naive CD4+ T cells from PBMCs. Subset here: CD45RA+ positively selected. CDR3 loop: CARREARGNTIYF. CDR3 sequence (DNA): TGCGCCCGTCGGGAGGCCAGGGGAAACACCATATATTTT.